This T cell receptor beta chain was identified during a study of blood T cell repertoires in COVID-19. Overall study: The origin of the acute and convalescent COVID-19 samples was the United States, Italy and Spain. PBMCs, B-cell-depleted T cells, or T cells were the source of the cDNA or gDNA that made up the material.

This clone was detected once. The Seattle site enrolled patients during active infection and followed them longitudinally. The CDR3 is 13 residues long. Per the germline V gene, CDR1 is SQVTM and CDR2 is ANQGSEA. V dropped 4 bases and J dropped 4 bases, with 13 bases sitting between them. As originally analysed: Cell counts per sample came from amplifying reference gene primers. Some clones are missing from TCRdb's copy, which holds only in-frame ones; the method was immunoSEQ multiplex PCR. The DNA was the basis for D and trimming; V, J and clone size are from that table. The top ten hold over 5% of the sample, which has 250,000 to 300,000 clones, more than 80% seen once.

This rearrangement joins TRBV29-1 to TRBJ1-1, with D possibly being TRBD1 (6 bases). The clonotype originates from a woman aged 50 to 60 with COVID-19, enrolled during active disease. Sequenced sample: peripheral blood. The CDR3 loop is CSVGRQDTTEAFF. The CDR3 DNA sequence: TGCAGCGTTGGGAGACAGGACACCACTGAAGCTTTCTTT.